This TCR beta chain was sequenced in a study of T cells in Graves' hyperthyroidism and ophthalmopathy. Study results and limitations: Ophthalmopathy got predicted by the model a median about 6.5 months before its onset. Ophthalmopathy was distinguished from stable hyperthyroidism by 13 V-J signatures.

The table lists this clonotype with many counts. The antigen remains unidentified. The investigators amplified TCR beta CDR3 regions from RNA transcripts. Carried out on the TCR CDR3, a first-round RT-PCR used the HTBI primer set. MiXCR, run by TCRdb on the multiplex PCR reads, gives a single entry per CDR3 protein. This sample has over 550,000 distinct CDR3 sequences, with 16% found just once. This CDR3 has 11 residues. With 2 bases removed from V and 5 bases from J, the gap between germline ends came to 6 bases. Per germline, CDR1 DFQATT and CDR2 SNEGSKA (reference sequence). Material: blood. This receptor was obtained from a woman aged 18-29 years with Graves' hyperthyroidism. The chain joins TRBV20-1 to TRBJ1-1; D gene unclear. The CDR3 loop reads CSARWRTEAFF. The CDR3 DNA sequence: TGCAGTGCTAGATGGAGGACTGAAGCTTTCTTT.